These 12 T cell receptor beta chains share one sample of origin, sequenced in a study of OX40 agonist ivuxolimab in advanced cancers. The library was built by means of the immunoSEQ multiplex PCR assay. Imported from immuneACCESS, the table was reduced by TCRdb to in-frame sequences with V and J called. These copies leave out some clones; in studies compared against another copy, an unresolved V gene accounts for under half, and the cause of the remainder is not known. A total of 40,000 to 45,000 clones appear in this sample, approximately 90% of them only once. Of the sample, about 4.5% falls within the top ten clones. The sample consisted of CD4+ or CD8+ T cells sorted from blood, taken in a trial of the OX40 agonist ivuxolimab. These receptors were taken from an adult with an advanced solid tumor such as melanoma, head and neck, liver or kidney cancer.

The CDR3 coding sequence is TGTGCCAGCAGTGAGGGCAGGGAGGGGGCAGATACGCAGTATTTT. Amino acid sequence: CASSEGREGADTQYF. The V call is TRBV2, the J call TRBJ2-3, with D possibly TRBD2 on 7 matching bases. This CDR3 comprises 15 residues. V dropped 3 bases and J dropped 4 bases, with 14 bases sitting between them. Germline CDR1 reads SNHLY; CDR2 reads FYNNEI.

The rearrangement links TRBV10-3 to TRBJ2-2; 8 nucleotides align to TRBD1. This CDR3 is 12 amino acids long. After removal of 8 bases from V and 7 bases from J, the junction contained 3 bases not matched to a gene. Per the germline V gene, CDR1 is ENHRY and CDR2 is SYGVKD. The CDR3 sequence: CAISGQGGELFF. CDR3 in DNA: TGTGCCATCTCTGGACAGGGCGGGGAGCTGTTTTTT.

This chain connects TRBV25-1 to TRBJ1-2; weak D call: TRBD1 (5 bases). The CDR3 has 13 residues. Per the germline V gene, CDR1 is MGHDK and CDR2 is SYGVNS. V lost 1 base to trimming and J lost 8 bases, with 11 bases between them. The CDR3 loop reads CASSESGPKGYTF. CDR3 nucleotide sequence: TGTGCCAGCAGTGAATCAGGGCCCAAGGGCTACACCTTC.

In the case of this clone: One end of the junction is discordant with germline, which a read error may explain. The chain combines TRBV2 with TRBJ1-1, with D maybe TRBD1 (5 bases). This CDR3 is built from 13 residues. CDR1 and CDR2 from the germline V gene are SNHLY and FYNNEI. CDR3 sequence reads: CASRDRMNTEAFF. The CDR3 bases are TGTGCCAGCCGTGACAGAATGAACACTGAAGCTTTCTTT. The full variable domain, completed using reference TRBV2 and TRBJ1-1, is EPEVTQTPSHQVTQMGQEVILRCVPISNHLYFYWYRQILGQKVEFLVSFYNNEISEKSEIFDDQFSVERPDGSNFTLKIRSTKLEDSAMYFCASRDRMNTEAFFGQGTRLTVV.

The chain links TRBV20-1 to TRBJ2-3; D remains unclear. Germline loops: CDR1 DFQATT, CDR2 SNEGSKA (reference sequence). V was trimmed by 1 base and J by 4 bases, leaving 3 bases between them. This CDR3 comprises 11 residues. CDR3 sequence: CSARASDTQYF. CDR3 bases: TGCAGTGCTAGAGCCTCAGATACGCAGTATTTT.

This chain connects TRBV30 to TRBJ2-6; TRBD1 agrees at 11 bases. CDR1 is GTSNPN, CDR2 SVGIG, per germline (reference sequence). V shed 3 bases, J shed 1 base, and the junction held 5 bases outside the gene matches. This CDR3 is built from 17 residues. DNA for the CDR3: TGTGCCTGGAGACCCCGGGACAGGGGGTCTGGGGCCAACGTCCTGACTTTC. Translated, it gives CAWRPRDRGSGANVLTF.

The gene calls are TRBV5-1 and TRBJ1-3, with TRBD1 identical over 10 bases. Germline assignment: CDR1 SGHRS and CDR2 YFSETQ. V gave up 4 bases and J gave up 2 bases; unmatched junction bases: 6. This CDR3 has 16 residues. The CDR3, as DNA: TGCGCCAGCAGCCGGGATGGGACAGGGGCTGGAAACACCATATATTTT. Translated: CASSRDGTGAGNTIYF.

This chain joins TRBV27 and TRBJ1-4; TRBD1 aligns across 7 bases. The V gene end was trimmed by 6 bases and the J gene end by 7 bases; junction bases not matched to a gene: 11. The germline gives CDR1 MNHEY, CDR2 SMNVEV (reference sequence). The CDR3 spans 15 residues. DNA for the CDR3: TGTGCCAGCAGCGACGGACAGGCTGGCGGTGAAAAACTGTTTTTT. It encodes CASSDGQAGGEKLFF.

The genes are TRBV19 and TRBJ2-3, with TRBD1 matching over 8 bases. CDR1 is LNHDA, CDR2 SQIVND, per germline (reference sequence). J was trimmed by 9 bases and V by 0 bases; bases with no gene match: 2. This CDR3 is built from 13 residues. The CDR3 loop reads CASSIDRQGTQYF. In DNA form, the CDR3 reads TGTGCCAGTAGTATAGACCGACAGGGGACGCAGTATTTT. Combining the CDR3 with reference TRBV19 and TRBJ2-3 gives the whole variable domain DGGITQSPKYLFRKEGQNVTLSCEQNLNHDAMYWYRQDPGQGLRLIYYSQIVNDFQKGDIAEGYSVSREKKESFPLTVTSAQKNPTAFYLCASSIDRQGTQYFGPGTRLTVL.

The J gene is TRBJ1-5, the V gene TRBV19; D gene uncertain. The V end was cut by 3 bases, the J end by 0 bases, with 18 bases between. Germline-derived CDR1 and CDR2 are LNHDA and SQIVND (reference sequence). This CDR3 spans 18 amino acids. The CDR3 here is CASSMGYRAGYSNQPQHF. The CDR3 DNA sequence: TGTGCCAGTAGTATGGGCTATAGGGCAGGATATAGCAATCAGCCCCAGCATTTT.

V and J are TRBV5-8 and TRBJ2-3, with D tentatively TRBD2 (6 bases). The V gene lost 4 bases and the J gene lost 2 bases, with 17 bases spanning the gap. Germline V CDR1 and CDR2: SGHTS, YDEGEE. The CDR3 has 16 amino acids. In DNA form, the CDR3 reads TGTGCCAGCAGCCAAGAGCAGGGAGGCGTCACAGATACGCAGTATTTT. Translated, it gives CASSQEQGGVTDTQYF.

This chain uses TRBV7-3 with TRBJ1-1; maybe TRBD1 (6 bases). This CDR3 has 16 amino acids. Germline-derived CDR1 and CDR2 are SGHTA and FQGTGA. V lost 3 bases and J 0 bases, leaving 14 bases between the germline ends. CDR3 nucleotide sequence: TGTGCCAGCAGCTTTTTAGGGGGTCGGGTGAACACTGAAGCTTTCTTT. It encodes CASSFLGGRVNTEAFF.